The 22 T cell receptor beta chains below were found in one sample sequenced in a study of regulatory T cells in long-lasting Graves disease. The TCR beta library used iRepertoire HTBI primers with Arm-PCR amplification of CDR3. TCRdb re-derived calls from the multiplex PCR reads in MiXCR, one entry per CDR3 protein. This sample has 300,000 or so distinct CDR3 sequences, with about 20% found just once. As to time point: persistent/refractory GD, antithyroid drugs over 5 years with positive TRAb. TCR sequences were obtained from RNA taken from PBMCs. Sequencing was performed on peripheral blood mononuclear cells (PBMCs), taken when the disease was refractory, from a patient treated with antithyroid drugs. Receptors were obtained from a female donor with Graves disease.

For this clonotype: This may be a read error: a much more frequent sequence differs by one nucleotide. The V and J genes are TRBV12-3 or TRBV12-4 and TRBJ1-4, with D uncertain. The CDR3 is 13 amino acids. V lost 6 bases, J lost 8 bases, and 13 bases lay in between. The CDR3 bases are TGTGCCAGCAGGTTTTTGGGTAGCGAAAAACTGTTTTTT. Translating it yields CASRFLGSEKLFF.

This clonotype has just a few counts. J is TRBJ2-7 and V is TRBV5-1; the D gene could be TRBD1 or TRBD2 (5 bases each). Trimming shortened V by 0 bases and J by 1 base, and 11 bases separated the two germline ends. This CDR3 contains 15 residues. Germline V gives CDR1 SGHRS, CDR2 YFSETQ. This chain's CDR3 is CASSLGAGRSYEQYF. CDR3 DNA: TGCGCCAGCAGCTTGGGGGCAGGGAGATCCTACGAGCAGTACTTC.

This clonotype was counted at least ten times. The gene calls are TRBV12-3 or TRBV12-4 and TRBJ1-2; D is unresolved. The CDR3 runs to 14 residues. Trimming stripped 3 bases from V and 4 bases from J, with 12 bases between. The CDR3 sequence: CASSFGEVGYGYTF. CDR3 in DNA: TGTGCCAGCAGTTTCGGGGAAGTGGGCTATGGCTACACCTTC.

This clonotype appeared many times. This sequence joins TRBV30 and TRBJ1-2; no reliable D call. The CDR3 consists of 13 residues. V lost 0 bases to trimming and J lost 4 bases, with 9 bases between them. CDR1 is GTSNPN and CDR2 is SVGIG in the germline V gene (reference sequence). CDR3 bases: TGTGCCTGGAGTGTTGGTGAGGGCTATGGCTACACCTTC. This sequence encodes CAWSVGEGYGYTF.

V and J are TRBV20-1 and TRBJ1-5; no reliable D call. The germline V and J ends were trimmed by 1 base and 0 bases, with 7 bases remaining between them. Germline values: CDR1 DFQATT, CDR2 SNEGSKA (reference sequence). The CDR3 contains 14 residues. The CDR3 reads CSARGDGSNQPQHF. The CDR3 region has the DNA TGCAGTGCTAGAGGCGATGGTAGCAATCAGCCCCAGCATTTT.

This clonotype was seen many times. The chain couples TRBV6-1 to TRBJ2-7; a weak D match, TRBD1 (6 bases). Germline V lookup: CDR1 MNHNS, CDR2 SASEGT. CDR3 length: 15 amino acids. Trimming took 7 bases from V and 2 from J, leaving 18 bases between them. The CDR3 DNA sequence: TGTGCCAGCAAACCCTCCGGGACACTGGCCTACGAGCAGTACTTC. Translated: CASKPSGTLAYEQYF.

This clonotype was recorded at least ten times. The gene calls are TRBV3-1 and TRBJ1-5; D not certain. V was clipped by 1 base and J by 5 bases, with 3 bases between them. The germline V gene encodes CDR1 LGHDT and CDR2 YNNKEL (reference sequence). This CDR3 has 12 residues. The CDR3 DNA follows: TGTGCCAGCAGCCAAGGGTATCAGCCCCAGCATTTT. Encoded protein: CASSQGYQPQHF.

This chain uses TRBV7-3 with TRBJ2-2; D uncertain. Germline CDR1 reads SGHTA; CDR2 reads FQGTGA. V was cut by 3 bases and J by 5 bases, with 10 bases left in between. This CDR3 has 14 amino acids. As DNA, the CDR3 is TGTGCCAGCAGCTTCCTTAGTGGTACCGGGGAGCTGTTTTTT. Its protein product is CASSFLSGTGELFF.

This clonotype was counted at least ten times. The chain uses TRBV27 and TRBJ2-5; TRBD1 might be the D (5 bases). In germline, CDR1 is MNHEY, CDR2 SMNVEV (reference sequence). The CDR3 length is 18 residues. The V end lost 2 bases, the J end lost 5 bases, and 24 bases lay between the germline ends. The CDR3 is CASSLRQSKKFPVETQYF. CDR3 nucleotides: TGTGCCAGCAGTTTACGACAGAGTAAGAAGTTCCCGGTGGAGACCCAGTACTTC.

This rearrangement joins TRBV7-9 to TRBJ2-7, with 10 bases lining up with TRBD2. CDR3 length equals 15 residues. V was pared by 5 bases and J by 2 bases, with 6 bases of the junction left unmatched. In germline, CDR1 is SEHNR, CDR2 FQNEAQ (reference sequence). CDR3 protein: CASSQGLADTYEQYF. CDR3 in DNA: TGTGCCAGCAGCCAAGGACTAGCGGATACCTACGAGCAGTACTTC.

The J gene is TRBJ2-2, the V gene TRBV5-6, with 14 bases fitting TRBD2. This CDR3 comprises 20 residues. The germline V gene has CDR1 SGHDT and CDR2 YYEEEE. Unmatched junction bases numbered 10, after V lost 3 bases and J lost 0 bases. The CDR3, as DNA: TGTGCCAGCAGCTCCGGGACTAGCGGGAGATCGGACGCGAACACCGGGGAGCTGTTTTTT. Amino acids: CASSSGTSGRSDANTGELFF.

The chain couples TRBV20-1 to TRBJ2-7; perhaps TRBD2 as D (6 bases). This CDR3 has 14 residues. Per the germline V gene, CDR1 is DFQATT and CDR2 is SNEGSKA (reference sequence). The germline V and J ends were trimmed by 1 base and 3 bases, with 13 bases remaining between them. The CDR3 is CSARGGGSSYEQYF. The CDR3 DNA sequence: TGCAGTGCTAGAGGCGGAGGGAGTAGCTACGAGCAGTACTTC.

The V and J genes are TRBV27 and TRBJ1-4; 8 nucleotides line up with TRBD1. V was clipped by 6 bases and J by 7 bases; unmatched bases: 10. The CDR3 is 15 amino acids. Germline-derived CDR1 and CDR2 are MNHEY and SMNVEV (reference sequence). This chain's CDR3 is CASRAGGLGLEKLFF. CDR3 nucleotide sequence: TGTGCCAGCAGGGCAGGGGGCCTAGGTCTTGAAAAACTGTTTTTT.

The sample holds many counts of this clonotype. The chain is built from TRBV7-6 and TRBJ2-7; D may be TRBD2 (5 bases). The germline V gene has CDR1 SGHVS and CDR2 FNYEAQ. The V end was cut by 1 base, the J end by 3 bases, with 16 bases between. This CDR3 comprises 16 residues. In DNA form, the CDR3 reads TGTGCCAGCAGCTTAGGGAGGCTAGTAAATTACTACGAGCAGTACTTC. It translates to CASSLGRLVNYYEQYF. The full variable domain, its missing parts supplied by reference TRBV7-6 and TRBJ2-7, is GAGVSQSPRYKVTKRGQDVALRCDPISGHVSLYWYRQALGQGPEFLTYFNYEAQQDKSGLPNDRFSAERPEGSISTLTIQRTEQRDSAMYRCASSLGRLVNYYEQYFGPGTRLTVT.

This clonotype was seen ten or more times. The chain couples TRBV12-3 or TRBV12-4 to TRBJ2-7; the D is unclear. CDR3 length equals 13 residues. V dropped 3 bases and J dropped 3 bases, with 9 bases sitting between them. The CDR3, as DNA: TGTGCCAGCAGTTTTGGACCCCTCTACGAGCAGTACTTC. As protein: CASSFGPLYEQYF.

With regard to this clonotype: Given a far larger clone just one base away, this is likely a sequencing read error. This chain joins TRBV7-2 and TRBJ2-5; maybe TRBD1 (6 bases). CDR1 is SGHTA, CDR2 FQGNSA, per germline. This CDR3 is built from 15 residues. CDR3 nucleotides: TGTGCCAGCAGCTTAGCGGGGGCCGTCCAAGAGACCCAGTGCTTC. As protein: CASSLAGAVQETQCF.

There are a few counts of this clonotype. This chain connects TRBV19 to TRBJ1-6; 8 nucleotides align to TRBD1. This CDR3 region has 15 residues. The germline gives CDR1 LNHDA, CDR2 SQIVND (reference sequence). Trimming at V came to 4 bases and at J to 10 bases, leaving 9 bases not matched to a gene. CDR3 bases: TGTGCCAGTAGTAAGACAGGGGTACTGGGATCACCCCTCCACTTT. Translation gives CASSKTGVLGSPLHF.

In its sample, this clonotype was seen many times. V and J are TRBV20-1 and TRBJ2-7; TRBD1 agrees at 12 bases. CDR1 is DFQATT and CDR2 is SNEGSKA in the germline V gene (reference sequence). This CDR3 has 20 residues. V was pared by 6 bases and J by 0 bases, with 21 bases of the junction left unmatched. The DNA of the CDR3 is TGCAGTGCCAGCCCGGGACAGGGGGCGCCAAACTTTCGGGGCTCCTACGAGCAGTACTTC. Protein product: CSASPGQGAPNFRGSYEQYF.

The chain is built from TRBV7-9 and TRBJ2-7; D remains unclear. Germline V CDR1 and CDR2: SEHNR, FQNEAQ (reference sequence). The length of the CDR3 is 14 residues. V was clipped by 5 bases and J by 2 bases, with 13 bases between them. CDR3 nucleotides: TGTGCCAGCAGCCAAGTGGACCCAACCTACGAGCAGTACTTC. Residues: CASSQVDPTYEQYF.

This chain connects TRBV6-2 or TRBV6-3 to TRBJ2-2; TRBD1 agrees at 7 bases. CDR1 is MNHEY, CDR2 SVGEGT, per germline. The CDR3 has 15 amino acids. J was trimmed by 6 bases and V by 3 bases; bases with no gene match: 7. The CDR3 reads CASSYRQGPPGELFF. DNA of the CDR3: TGTGCCAGCAGTTATAGACAGGGTCCCCCCGGGGAGCTGTTTTTT.

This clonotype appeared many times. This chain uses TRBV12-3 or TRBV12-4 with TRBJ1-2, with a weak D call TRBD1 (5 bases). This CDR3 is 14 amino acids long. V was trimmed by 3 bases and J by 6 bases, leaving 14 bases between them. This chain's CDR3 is CASSFGGRSDGYTF. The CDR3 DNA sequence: TGTGCCAGCAGTTTCGGGGGGAGAAGCGATGGCTACACCTTC.

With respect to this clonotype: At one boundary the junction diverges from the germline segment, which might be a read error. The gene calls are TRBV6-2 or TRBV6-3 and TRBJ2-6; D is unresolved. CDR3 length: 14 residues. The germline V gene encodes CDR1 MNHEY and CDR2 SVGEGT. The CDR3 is CANSPGVGANVLTF. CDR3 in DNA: TGTGCCAACAGTCCAGGTGTTGGGGCCAACGTCCTGACTTTC.